Shown below are 17 T cell receptor beta chains from a single sample sequenced in a study of shared clonotypes between healthy human individuals. Some clones are missing from TCRdb's copy, which holds only in-frame ones; the method was immunoSEQ multiplex PCR. The repertoire holds approximately 1,500,000 clones, with about 96% as singletons. Sequenced sample: naive CD4+ T cells sorted from blood. Subset defined: CD45RA+ positively selected. The source is a man aged 30 to 39 in good health.

This rearrangement joins TRBV5-4 to TRBJ2-3, with D possibly TRBD2 on 5 matching bases. Germline V lookup: CDR1 SGHNT, CDR2 YYREEE (reference sequence). The V end lost 4 bases, the J end lost 0 bases, and 15 bases lay between the germline ends. This CDR3 is built from 16 residues. DNA of the CDR3: TGTGCCAGCAGCACCCTGTTAGGGAGAAGCACAGATACGCAGTATTTT. Translating it yields CASSTLLGRSTDTQYF.

The chain uses TRBV7-9 and TRBJ2-3; a possible D gene is TRBD2 (5 bases). The CDR3 has 14 amino acids. CDR1 is SEHNR and CDR2 is FQNEAQ in the germline V gene (reference sequence). Trimming pared 5 bases from V and 1 base from J, leaving 10 bases between. The CDR3 DNA is TGTGCCAGCAGCCGAGGACTCCGCACAGATACGCAGTATTTT. Its protein product is CASSRGLRTDTQYF. Full variable domain (missing parts from reference TRBV7-9 and TRBJ2-3): DTGVSQNPRHKITKRGQNVTFRCDPISEHNRLYWYRQTLGQGPEFLTYFQNEAQLEKSRLLSDRFSAERPKGSFSTLEIQRTEQGDSAMYLCASSRGLRTDTQYFGPGTRLTVL.

The rearrangement uses TRBV5-1 and TRBJ1-1; 8 nucleotides agree with TRBD1. CDR1 and CDR2 from the germline V gene are SGHRS and YFSETQ. V lost 0 bases and J lost 5; bases outside the gene matches: 12. CDR3 length: 17 residues. DNA of the CDR3: TGCGCCAGCAGCTTGGCCCCTTGGGCAGGGGGCAGAACTGAAGCTTTCTTT. It is translated as CASSLAPWAGGRTEAFF.

The rearrangement joins TRBV28 to TRBJ2-3; no definite D call. There are 12 residues in the CDR3. The V gene lost 7 bases and the J gene lost 5 bases, with 10 bases spanning the gap. The V gene's germline CDR1 is MDHEN and CDR2 SYDVKM. CDR3: CASTSSVDTQYF. Here the CDR3 DNA reads TGTGCCAGCACCTCTTCGGTAGATACGCAGTATTTT.

J is TRBJ1-5 and V is TRBV25-1; the D gene is possibly TRBD1 (5 bases). The CDR3 contains 14 residues. In germline, CDR1 is MGHDK, CDR2 SYGVNS. V was shortened by 3 bases and J by 5 bases, with 11 bases between the two germline ends. The CDR3 nucleotides are TGTGCCAGCAGTGACCGGCAGGGCCATCAGCCCCAGCATTTT. Its protein product is CASSDRQGHQPQHF.

The chain joins TRBV9 to TRBJ2-3; 9 nucleotides agree with TRBD2. Germline V CDR1 and CDR2: SGDLS, YYNGEE. The CDR3 runs to 15 residues. V trimming: 3 bases; J trimming: 4 bases; junction bases outside the gene matches: 6. The CDR3 bases are TGTGCCAGCAGCGCCACTAGCGGGTTTGCAGATACGCAGTATTTT. It codes for CASSATSGFADTQYF.

CDR3 amino acids: CASSLVLASNEQFF. The CDR3 DNA sequence: TGCGCCAGCAGCTTGGTTCTAGCGAGCAATGAGCAGTTCTTC. J is TRBJ2-1 and V is TRBV5-1, with a weak D call TRBD2 (6 bases). With 0 bases removed from V and 6 bases from J, the gap between germline ends came to 10 bases. Germline V gives CDR1 SGHRS, CDR2 YFSETQ. The CDR3 length is 14 residues.

This CDR3 reads CASGHRGLSYEQYF. The CDR3 bases are TGTGCCAGCGGCCACAGGGGGCTCTCCTACGAGCAGTACTTC. V is TRBV28 and J is TRBJ2-7, with 9 bases matching TRBD1. J gave up 0 bases and V 8 bases, and 5 bases lay outside the gene matches. The V gene's germline CDR1 is MDHEN and CDR2 SYDVKM. This CDR3 is built from 14 residues. The whole variable domain, filled in from reference TRBV28 and TRBJ2-7, reads DVKVTQSSRYLVKRTGEKVFLECVQDMDHENMFWYRQDPGLGLRLIYFSYDVKMKEKGDIPEGYSVSREKKERFSLILESASTNQTSMYLCASGHRGLSYEQYFGPGTRLTVT.

The rearrangement links TRBV6-6 to TRBJ1-5; no clear D. In germline, CDR1 is MNHNY, CDR2 SVGAGI (reference sequence). V lost 5 bases and J lost 0, with 11 bases in between. The CDR3 loop spans 15 amino acids. DNA of the CDR3: TGTGCCAGCAGTCCAAGTCTAAATAGCAATCAGCCCCAGCATTTT. It specifies CASSPSLNSNQPQHF.

The genes are TRBV10-2 and TRBJ2-3, with D possibly TRBD2 on 5 matching bases. V was cut by 10 bases and J by 7 bases, with 21 bases left in between. The CDR3 length is 14 residues. CDR1 is WSHSY, CDR2 SAAADI, per germline. The CDR3 protein is CATTALATSNTQYF. The DNA of the CDR3 is TGCGCCACCACCGCCCTGGCTACTAGTAATACGCAGTATTTT.

V usage is TRBV29-1 and J usage is TRBJ2-2, with 9 bases lining up with TRBD2. The V gene end was trimmed by 4 bases and the J gene end by 3 bases; junction bases not matched to a gene: 6. CDR3 length: 15 residues. Looked up from germline, CDR1 is SQVTM and CDR2 is ANQGSEA. The CDR3 bases are TGCAGCGTTGTAGCGCGGGAGGGCTACACCGGGGAGCTGTTTTTT. Protein: CSVVAREGYTGELFF.

The genes are TRBV6-1 and TRBJ2-7; D is uncertain. There are 14 residues in the CDR3. Trimming stripped 6 bases from V and 0 bases from J, with 12 bases between. Germline CDR1 MNHNS, CDR2 SASEGT. CDR3 sequence reads: CASRPARSSYEQYF. DNA of the CDR3: TGTGCCAGCAGACCCGCGAGGAGCTCCTACGAGCAGTACTTC.

The rearrangement uses TRBV29-1 and TRBJ2-7; tentatively, D is TRBD1 or TRBD2 (5 bases each). Looked up from germline, CDR1 is SQVTM and CDR2 is ANQGSEA. Trimming left V 3 bases short and J 2 bases short, with 11 bases between. CDR3 length: 13 residues. The CDR3 nucleotides are TGCAGCGTTGAGACCGGGGCCACCTACGAGCAGTACTTC. This encodes CSVETGATYEQYF.

The V call is TRBV10-1, the J call TRBJ2-1, with 7 bases aligning to TRBD2. Looked up from germline, CDR1 is WNHNN and CDR2 is SYGVQD (reference sequence). CDR3 length equals 15 residues. Trimming removed 3 bases from V and 2 bases from J; junction bases left unmatched: 4. CDR3 nucleotides: TGCGCCAGCAGTGAATCGGCGGGAGCCTACAATGAGCAGTTCTTC. Translation gives CASSESAGAYNEQFF.

The rearrangement uses TRBV19 and TRBJ1-5, with D hard to call. V was trimmed by 7 bases and J by 1 base, leaving 14 bases between them. Germline values: CDR1 LNHDA, CDR2 SQIVND (reference sequence). The CDR3 has 15 amino acids. The CDR3: CASTISTASNQPQHF. Here the CDR3 DNA reads TGTGCCAGTACGATCTCTACAGCGAGCAATCAGCCCCAGCATTTT.

The rearrangement uses TRBV7-9 and TRBJ1-5, with a possible D match to TRBD1 (5 bases). V was shortened by 5 bases and J by 4 bases, with 15 bases between the two germline ends. The CDR3 runs to 15 residues. Germline-derived CDR1 and CDR2 are SEHNR and FQNEAQ (reference sequence). The CDR3 loop is CASSAGTSTNQPQHF. The CDR3 DNA is TGTGCCAGCAGCGCCGGGACTTCTACTAATCAGCCCCAGCATTTT.

The chain employs TRBV11-2 and TRBJ2-1; 10 nucleotides agree with TRBD2. Germline CDR1 and CDR2: SGHAT and FQNNGV. The CDR3 has 16 amino acids. Trimming removed 5 bases from V and 0 bases from J; junction bases left unmatched: 4. CDR3 sequence: CASSLSGRSSYNEQFF. The DNA of the CDR3 is TGTGCCAGCAGCCTTAGCGGGAGGTCCTCCTACAATGAGCAGTTCTTC.